This section outlines one T cell receptor (beta chain) sequence together with its context. What it recognizes is unknown. The CDR3 sequence is 14 residues long. The V gene's germline CDR1 is LGHDT and CDR2 YNNKEL (reference sequence). The ends were cut back, 7 bases at V and 0 bases at J, with 10 bases in the middle. Each diagnosis was grounded in clinical symptoms, serum thyroxine and TRAb, thyroid ultrasound, and orbital computed tomography. The sample originates from a study of T cells in Graves' hyperthyroidism and ophthalmopathy. Study in general: Initial diagnosis, before any treatment, was when peripheral blood was collected.

Findings and caveats of the study: The majority of expanded thyroid clonotypes above 0.001 also appeared in blood.

There were TCR beta CDR3 regions amplified from RNA transcripts. The study used the HTBI primer set for a first-round RT-PCR of the TCR CDR3. TCRdb reprocessed the multiplex PCR reads via MiXCR and lists one record per CDR3 protein. Here the sample spans approximately 490,000 distinct CDR3 sequences, about 22% being singletons. The receptor was derived from a woman in her 70s with Graves' ophthalmopathy. The rearrangement links TRBV3-1 to TRBJ1-3; D is unresolved. Specimen: blood. CDR3 sequence (DNA): TGTGCCAGCATGGTGACTTTCTCTGGAAACACCATATATTTT. Protein sequence: CASMVTFSGNTIYF.